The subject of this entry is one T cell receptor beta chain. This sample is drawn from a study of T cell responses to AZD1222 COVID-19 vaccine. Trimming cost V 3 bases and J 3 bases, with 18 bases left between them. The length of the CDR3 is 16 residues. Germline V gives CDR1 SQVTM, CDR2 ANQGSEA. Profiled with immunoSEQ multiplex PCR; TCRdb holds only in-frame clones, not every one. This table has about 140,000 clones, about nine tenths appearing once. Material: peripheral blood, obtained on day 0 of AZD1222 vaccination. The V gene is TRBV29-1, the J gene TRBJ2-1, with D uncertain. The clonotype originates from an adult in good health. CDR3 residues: CSVDSETSPLYNEQFF. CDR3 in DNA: TGCAGCGTTGATTCCGAGACATCACCCCTCTACAATGAGCAGTTCTTC.